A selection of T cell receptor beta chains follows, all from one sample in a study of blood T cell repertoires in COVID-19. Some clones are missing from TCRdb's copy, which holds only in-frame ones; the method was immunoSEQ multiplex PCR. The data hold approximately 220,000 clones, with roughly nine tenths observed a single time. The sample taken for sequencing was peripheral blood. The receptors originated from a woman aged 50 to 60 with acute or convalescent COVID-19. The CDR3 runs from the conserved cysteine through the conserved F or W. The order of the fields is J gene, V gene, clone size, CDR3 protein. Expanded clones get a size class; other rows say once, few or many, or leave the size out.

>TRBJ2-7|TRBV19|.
CASSIGGGGGGSAYEQYF
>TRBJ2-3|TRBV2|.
CASSPGLADTQYF
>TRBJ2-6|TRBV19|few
CASRRQFFGANVLTF
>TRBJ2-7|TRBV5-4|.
CASSLPGTSAYEQYF
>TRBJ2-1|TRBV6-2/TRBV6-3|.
CASSYEGGLAGWDEQFF
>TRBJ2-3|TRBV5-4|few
CASSIARGGPDTQYF
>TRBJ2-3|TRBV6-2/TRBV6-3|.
CASSSTMSTDTQYF
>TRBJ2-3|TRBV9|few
CASSVATRADTQYF
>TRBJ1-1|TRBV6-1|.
CASSEAYRSEAFF
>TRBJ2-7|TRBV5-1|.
CASSPGRTGRDEQYF